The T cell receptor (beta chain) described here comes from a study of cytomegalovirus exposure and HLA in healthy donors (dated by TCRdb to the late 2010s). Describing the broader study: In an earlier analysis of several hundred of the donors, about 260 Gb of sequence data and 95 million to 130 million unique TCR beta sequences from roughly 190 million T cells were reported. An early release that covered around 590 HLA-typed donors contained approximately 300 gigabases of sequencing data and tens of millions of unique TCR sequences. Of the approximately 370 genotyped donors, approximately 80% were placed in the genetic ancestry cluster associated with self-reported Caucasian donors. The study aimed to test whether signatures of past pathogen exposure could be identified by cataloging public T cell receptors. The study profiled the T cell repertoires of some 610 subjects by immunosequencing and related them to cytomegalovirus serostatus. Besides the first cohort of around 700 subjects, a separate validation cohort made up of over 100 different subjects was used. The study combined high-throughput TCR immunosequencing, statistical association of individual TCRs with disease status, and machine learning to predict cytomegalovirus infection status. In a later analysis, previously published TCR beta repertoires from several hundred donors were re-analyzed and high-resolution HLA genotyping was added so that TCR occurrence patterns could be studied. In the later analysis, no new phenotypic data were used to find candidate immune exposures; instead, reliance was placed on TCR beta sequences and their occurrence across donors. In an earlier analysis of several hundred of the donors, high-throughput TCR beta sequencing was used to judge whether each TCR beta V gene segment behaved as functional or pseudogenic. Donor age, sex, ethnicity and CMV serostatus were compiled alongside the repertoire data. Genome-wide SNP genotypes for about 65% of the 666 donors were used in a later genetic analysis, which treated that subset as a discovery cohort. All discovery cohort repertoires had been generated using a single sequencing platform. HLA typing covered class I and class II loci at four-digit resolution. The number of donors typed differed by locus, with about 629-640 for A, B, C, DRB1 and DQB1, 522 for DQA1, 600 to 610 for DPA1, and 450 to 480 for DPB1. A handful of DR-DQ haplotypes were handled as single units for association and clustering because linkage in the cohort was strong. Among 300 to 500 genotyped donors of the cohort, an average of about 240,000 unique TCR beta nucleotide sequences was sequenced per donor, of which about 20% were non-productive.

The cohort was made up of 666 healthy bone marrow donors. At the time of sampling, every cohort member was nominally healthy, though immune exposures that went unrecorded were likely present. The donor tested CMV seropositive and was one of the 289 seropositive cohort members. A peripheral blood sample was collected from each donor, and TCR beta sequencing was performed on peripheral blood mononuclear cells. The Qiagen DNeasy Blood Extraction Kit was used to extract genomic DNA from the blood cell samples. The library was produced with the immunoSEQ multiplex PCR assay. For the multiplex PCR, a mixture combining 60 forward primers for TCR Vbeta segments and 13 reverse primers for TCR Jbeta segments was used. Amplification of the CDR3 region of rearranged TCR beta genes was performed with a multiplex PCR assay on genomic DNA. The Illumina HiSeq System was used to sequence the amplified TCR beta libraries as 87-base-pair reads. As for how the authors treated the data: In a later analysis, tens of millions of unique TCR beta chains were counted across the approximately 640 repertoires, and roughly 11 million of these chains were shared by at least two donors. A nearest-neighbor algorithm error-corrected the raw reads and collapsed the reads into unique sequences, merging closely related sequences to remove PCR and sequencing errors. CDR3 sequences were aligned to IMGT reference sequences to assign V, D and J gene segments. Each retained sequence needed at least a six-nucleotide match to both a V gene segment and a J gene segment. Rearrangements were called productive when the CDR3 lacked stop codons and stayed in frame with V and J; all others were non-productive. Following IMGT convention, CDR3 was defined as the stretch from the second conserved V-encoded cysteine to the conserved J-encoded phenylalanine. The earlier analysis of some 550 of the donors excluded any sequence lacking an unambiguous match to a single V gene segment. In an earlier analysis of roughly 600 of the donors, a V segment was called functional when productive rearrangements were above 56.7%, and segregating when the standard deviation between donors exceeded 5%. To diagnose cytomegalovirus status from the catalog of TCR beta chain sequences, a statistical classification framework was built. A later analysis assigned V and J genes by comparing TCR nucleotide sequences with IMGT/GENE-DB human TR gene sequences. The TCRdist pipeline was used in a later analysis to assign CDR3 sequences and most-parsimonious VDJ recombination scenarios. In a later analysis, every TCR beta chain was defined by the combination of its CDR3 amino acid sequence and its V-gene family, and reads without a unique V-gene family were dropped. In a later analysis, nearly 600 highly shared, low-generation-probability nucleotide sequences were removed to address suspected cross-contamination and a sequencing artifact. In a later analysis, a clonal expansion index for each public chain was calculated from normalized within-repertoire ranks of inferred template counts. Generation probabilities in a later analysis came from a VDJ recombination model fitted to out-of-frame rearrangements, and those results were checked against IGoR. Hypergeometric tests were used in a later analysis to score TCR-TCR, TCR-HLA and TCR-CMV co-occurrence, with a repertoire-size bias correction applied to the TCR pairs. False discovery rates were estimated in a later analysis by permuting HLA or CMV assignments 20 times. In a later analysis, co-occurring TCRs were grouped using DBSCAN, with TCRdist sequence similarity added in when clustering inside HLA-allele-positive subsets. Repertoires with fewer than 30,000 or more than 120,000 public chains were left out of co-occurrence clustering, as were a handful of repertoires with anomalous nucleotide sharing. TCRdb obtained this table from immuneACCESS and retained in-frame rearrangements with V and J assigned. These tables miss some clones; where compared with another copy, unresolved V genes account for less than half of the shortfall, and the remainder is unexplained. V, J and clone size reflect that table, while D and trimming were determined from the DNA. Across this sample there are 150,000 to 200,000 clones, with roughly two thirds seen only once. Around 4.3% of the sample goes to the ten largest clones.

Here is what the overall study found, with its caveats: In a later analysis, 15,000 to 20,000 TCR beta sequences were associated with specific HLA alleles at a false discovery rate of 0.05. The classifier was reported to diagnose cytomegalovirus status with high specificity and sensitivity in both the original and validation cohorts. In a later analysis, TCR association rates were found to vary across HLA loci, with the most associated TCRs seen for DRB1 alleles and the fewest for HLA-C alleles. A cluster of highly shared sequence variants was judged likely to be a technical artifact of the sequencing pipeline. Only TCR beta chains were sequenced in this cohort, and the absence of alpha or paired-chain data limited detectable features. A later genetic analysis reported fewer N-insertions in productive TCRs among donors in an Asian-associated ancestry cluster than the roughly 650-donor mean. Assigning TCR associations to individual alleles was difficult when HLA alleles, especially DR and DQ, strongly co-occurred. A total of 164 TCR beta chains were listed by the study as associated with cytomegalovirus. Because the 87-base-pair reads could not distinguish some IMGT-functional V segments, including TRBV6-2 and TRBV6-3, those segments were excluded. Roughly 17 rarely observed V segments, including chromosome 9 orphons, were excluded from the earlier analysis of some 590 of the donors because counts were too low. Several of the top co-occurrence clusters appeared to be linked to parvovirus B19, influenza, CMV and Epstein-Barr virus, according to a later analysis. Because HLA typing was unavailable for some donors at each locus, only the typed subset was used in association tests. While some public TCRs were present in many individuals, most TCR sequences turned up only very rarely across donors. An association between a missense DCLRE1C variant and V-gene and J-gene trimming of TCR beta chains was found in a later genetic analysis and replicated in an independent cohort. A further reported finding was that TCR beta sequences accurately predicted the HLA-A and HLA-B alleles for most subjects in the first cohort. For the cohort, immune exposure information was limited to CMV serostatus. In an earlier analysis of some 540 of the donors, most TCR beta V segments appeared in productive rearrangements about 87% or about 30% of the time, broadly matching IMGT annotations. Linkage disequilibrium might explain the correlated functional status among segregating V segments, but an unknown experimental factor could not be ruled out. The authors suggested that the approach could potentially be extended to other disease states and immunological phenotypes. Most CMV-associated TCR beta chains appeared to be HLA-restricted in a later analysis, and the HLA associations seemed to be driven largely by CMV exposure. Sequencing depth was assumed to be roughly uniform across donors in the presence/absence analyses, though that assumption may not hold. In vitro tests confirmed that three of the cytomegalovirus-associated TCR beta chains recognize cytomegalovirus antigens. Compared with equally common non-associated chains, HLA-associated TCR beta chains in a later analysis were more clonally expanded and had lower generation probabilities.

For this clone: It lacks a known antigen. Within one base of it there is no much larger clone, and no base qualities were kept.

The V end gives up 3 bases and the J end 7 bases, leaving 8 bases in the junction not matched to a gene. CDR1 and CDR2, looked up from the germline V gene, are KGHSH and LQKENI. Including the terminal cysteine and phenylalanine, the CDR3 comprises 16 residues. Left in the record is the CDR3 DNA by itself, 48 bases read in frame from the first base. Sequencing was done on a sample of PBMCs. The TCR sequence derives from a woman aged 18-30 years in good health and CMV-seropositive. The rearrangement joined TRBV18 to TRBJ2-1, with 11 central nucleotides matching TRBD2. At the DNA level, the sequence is TGTGCCAGCTCACCCCCTACCGGGACTAGCGGTAATGAGCAGTTCTTC. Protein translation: CASSPPTGTSGNEQFF.